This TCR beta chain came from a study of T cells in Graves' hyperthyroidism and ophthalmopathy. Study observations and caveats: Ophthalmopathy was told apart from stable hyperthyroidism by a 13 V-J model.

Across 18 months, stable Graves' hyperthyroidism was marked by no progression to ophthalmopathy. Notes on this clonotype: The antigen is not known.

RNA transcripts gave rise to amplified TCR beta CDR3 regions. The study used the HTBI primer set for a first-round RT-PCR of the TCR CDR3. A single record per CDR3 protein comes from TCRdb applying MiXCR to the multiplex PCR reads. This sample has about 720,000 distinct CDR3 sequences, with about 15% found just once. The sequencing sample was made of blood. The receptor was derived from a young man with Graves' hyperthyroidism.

In nucleotides, the CDR3 is TGTGCCAGCAGCCCTGAGGCGGTAACAGCTGATGGCTACACCTTC. This translates into CASSPEAVTADGYTF. V gene TRBV4-2 combines with J gene TRBJ1-2; D not certain. The germline V gene has CDR1 LGHNA and CDR2 YNFKEQ. The CDR3 contains 15 residues. The V and J ends lost 4 bases and 6 bases respectively, with 18 bases between them.